This note documents a single T cell receptor beta chain sequence. There is no known antigen for this receptor. No much larger clonotype is one base removed from it; base qualities were not supplied. This specimen comes from a study of cytomegalovirus exposure and HLA in healthy donors (dated by TCRdb to about 2017). About the study as a whole: According to an earlier analysis of a few hundred of the donors, about 179 million T cells yielded 100 million or so unique TCR beta sequences and 276 Gb of sequence data. About 310 gigabases of sequencing data and roughly 90 million unique TCR sequences were included in an early release covering around 600 HLA-typed donors. The genetic ancestry cluster associated with self-reported Caucasian donors included about 81% of the roughly 360 genotyped donors. The aim of the study was to test whether cataloging public T cell receptors could identify signatures of past pathogen exposure. The T cell repertoires of under 750 subjects were profiled by immunosequencing and related to cytomegalovirus serostatus. A separate validation cohort of more than 100 different subjects was used in addition to the approximately 640-subject first cohort. To predict cytomegalovirus infection status, the study combined high-throughput TCR immunosequencing, statistical association of individual TCRs with disease status, and machine learning. In a later analysis, previously published TCR beta repertoires from some 640 donors were re-analyzed and high-resolution HLA genotyping was added so that TCR occurrence patterns could be studied. The later analysis used no new phenotypic data to find candidate immune exposures, relying instead on TCR beta sequences and their occurrence across donors. To decide whether each TCR beta V gene segment behaved as functional or pseudogenic, an earlier analysis of several hundred of the donors relied on high-throughput TCR beta sequencing. Donor age, sex, ethnicity and CMV serostatus were collected together with the repertoire data. A later genetic analysis used genome-wide SNP genotypes for about 65% of the roughly 670 donors, treating that subset as a discovery cohort. Every discovery cohort repertoire had been produced on one sequencing platform. Both class I and class II loci were covered by HLA typing, at four-digit resolution. The number of donors typed differed by locus, with 629-630 for A, B, C, DRB1 and DQB1, more than 500 for DQA1, 600 to 610 for DPA1, and some 450 for DPB1. A few DR-DQ haplotypes were handled as single units for association and clustering because linkage in the cohort was strong. Among roughly 400 genotyped donors of the cohort, an average of approximately 240,000 unique TCR beta nucleotide sequences were sequenced per donor, roughly 20% of them non-productive. Broader findings and caveats from the paper: Sequencing depth was assumed to be roughly uniform across donors in the presence/absence analyses, though that assumption may not hold. Some IMGT-functional V segments, including TRBV6-2 and TRBV6-3, could not be told apart with the 87-base-pair reads, so those segments were excluded. The classifier was reported to diagnose cytomegalovirus status with high specificity and sensitivity in both the original and validation cohorts. It was suggested by the authors that the approach could potentially be generalized to other disease states and immunological phenotypes. Most TCR sequences were seen in very few donors, while some public TCRs were found in many individuals. This cohort had only TCR beta chains sequenced, and the lack of alpha or paired-chain data limited which features could be detected. A further reported finding was that TCR beta sequences accurately predicted the HLA-A and HLA-B alleles for most subjects in the first cohort. The only immune exposure information available for the cohort was CMV serostatus. In vitro tests confirmed that three of the cytomegalovirus-associated TCR beta chains recognize cytomegalovirus antigens. A later analysis found that most CMV-associated TCR beta chains appeared HLA-restricted, with HLA associations seemingly driven largely by CMV exposure. An earlier analysis of 587 of the donors showed that most TCR beta V segments appeared in productive rearrangements either about 87% or about 30% of the time, which broadly matched IMGT annotations. Correlated functional status among segregating V segments might be attributable to linkage disequilibrium, but an unknown experimental factor could not be ruled out. A later analysis associated roughly 17,000 TCR beta sequences with specific HLA alleles at a false discovery rate of 0.05. When HLA alleles, especially DR and DQ, strongly co-occurred, attributing TCR associations to individual alleles was difficult. A later analysis found that HLA-associated TCR beta chains were more clonally expanded and had lower generation probabilities than equally common non-associated chains. The study listed 150 to 200 TCR beta chains as associated with cytomegalovirus. An association between a missense DCLRE1C variant and V-gene and J-gene trimming of TCR beta chains was found in a later genetic analysis and replicated in an independent cohort. Because counts were too low, fewer than 20 rarely observed V segments, including chromosome 9 orphons, were excluded from the earlier analysis of about 500 of the donors. In a later analysis, several top co-occurrence clusters were reported to appear linked to parvovirus B19, influenza, CMV and Epstein-Barr virus. In a later analysis, TCR association rates were found to vary across HLA loci, with the most associated TCRs seen for DRB1 alleles and the fewest for HLA-C alleles. Because HLA typing was unavailable for some donors at each locus, only the typed subset was used in association tests. The sequencing pipeline was judged likely to have produced a cluster of highly shared sequence variants as a technical artifact. According to a later genetic analysis, donors in an Asian-associated ancestry cluster had fewer N-insertions in productive TCRs than the approximately 690-donor mean.

For CDR1 and CDR2, the germline V gene lists MNHNS and SASEGT. After removal of 0 bases from V and 2 bases from J, the junction retains 7 bases not matched to a gene. The CDR3, from cysteine to phenylalanine, totals 16 residues. Kept here is only the CDR3 DNA, which spans 48 bases and is read in frame from base 1. The cohort consisted of approximately 690 healthy bone marrow donors. Cohort members were all nominally healthy when sampled, although unrecorded immune exposures were likely present. The donor was CMV seropositive and belonged to the group of more than 250 seropositive cohort members. A peripheral blood sample was collected from each donor, and TCR beta sequencing was performed on peripheral blood mononuclear cells. Genomic DNA extraction from the blood cell samples was performed with the Qiagen DNeasy Blood Extraction Kit. Receptor amplification or capture employed the immunoSEQ multiplex PCR assay. The multiplex PCR relied on a mix of 60 forward primers for TCR Vbeta segments and 13 reverse primers for TCR Jbeta segments. The CDR3 region of rearranged TCR beta genes was amplified from genomic DNA with a multiplex PCR assay. The amplified TCR beta libraries were sequenced on the Illumina HiSeq System as 87-base-pair reads. In the paper's pipeline: In a later analysis, some 80 million unique TCR beta chains were counted across the approximately 640 repertoires, and roughly 11 million of these chains were shared by at least two donors. Raw reads were error-corrected and collapsed into unique sequences by a nearest-neighbor algorithm in which closely related sequences were merged to remove PCR and sequencing errors. To assign V, D and J gene segments, CDR3 sequences were aligned to IMGT reference sequences. Each retained sequence needed at least a six-nucleotide match to both a V gene segment and a J gene segment. Rearrangements were called productive when the CDR3 lacked stop codons and stayed in frame with V and J; all others were non-productive. Following IMGT convention, CDR3 was defined as the stretch from the second conserved V-encoded cysteine to the conserved J-encoded phenylalanine. In an earlier analysis of 500 to 650 of the donors, sequences lacking an unambiguous match to a single V gene segment were excluded. An earlier analysis of 587 of the donors classified V segments as functional when productive rearrangements were above 56.7% and as segregating when the standard deviation between donors was above 5%. A statistical classification framework was built for diagnosing cytomegalovirus status from the catalog of TCR beta chain sequences. In a later analysis, V and J genes were assigned by comparing TCR nucleotide sequences against IMGT/GENE-DB human TR gene sequences. In a later analysis, CDR3 sequences and most-parsimonious VDJ recombination scenarios were assigned using the TCRdist pipeline. A later analysis defined each TCR beta chain by its CDR3 amino acid sequence plus V-gene family, and excluded reads lacking a unique V-gene family. To address suspected cross-contamination and a sequencing artifact, a later analysis removed a few hundred highly shared, low-generation-probability nucleotide sequences. A later analysis calculated a clonal expansion index for each public chain from normalized within-repertoire ranks of inferred template counts. In a later analysis, generation probabilities were computed using a VDJ recombination model fitted to out-of-frame rearrangements, and the results were checked against IGoR. In a later analysis, TCR-TCR, TCR-HLA and TCR-CMV co-occurrence was scored with hypergeometric tests, and a repertoire-size bias correction was applied to TCR pairs. A later analysis estimated false discovery rates by permuting HLA or CMV assignments 20 times. In a later analysis, co-occurring TCRs were grouped using DBSCAN, with TCRdist sequence similarity added in when clustering inside HLA-allele-positive subsets. Repertoires with fewer than 30,000 or more than 120,000 public chains, plus five repertoires with anomalous nucleotide sharing, were excluded from co-occurrence clustering. TCRdb took this table from immuneACCESS and kept in-frame rearrangements with V and J called. Such tables lack part of the clones; where checked against another copy, unresolved V genes explain under half of the gap, and the rest is unexplained. V, J and clone size reflect that table, while D and trimming were determined from the DNA. Present in this sample are around 140,000 clones, around 86% of which were seen just once. Jointly, the top ten make up roughly 8.2% of the sample.

The clonotype originates from a woman aged 50 to 65 in good health and CMV-seropositive. Material for sequencing was PBMCs. The chain was built from TRBV6-1 and TRBJ2-7; 7 bases in between match TRBD2. The DNA sequence is given as TGTGCCAGCAGTGAAGCGGCGGCTAGCGGCCCCTACGAGCAGTACTTC. The resulting protein is CASSEAAASGPYEQYF.